The subject of this entry is one TCR beta chain. The sample is drawn from a study of cytomegalovirus exposure and HLA in healthy donors. From germline, CDR1 is MDHEN and CDR2 SYDVKM. V was cut by 0 bases and J by 4 bases, with 13 bases left in between. The CDR3 totals 16 residues. Primers for the PCR totalled 60 Vbeta and 13 Jbeta. Clones were read by immunoSEQ multiplex PCR, and TCRdb kept only the in-frame ones, dropping some. The sample lists under 150,000 clones; approximately 81% were seen once. V and J are TRBV28 and TRBJ1-3, with D possibly TRBD1 on 6 matching bases. Sample: PBMCs. The origin of this receptor is a woman in her twenties or thirties in good health and CMV-seronegative. The CDR3 reads CASSLWASGQGNTIYF. The CDR3 nucleotides read TGTGCCAGCAGTTTATGGGCGTCCGGACAGGGAAACACCATATATTTT.